Shown below are 9 T cell receptor beta chains from a single sample sequenced in a study of shared clonotypes between healthy human individuals. Repertoires were generated with immunoSEQ multiplex PCR, while TCRdb's copy carries only in-frame clones and drops some. The repertoire holds 1.4 million or so clones, approximately 98.5% seen once, with about 0.35% in the top ten. Sequencing used naive CD4+ T cells sorted from blood. Described subset: CD45RA+ positively selected. The origin of the receptors is a man aged 25 to 45 in good health.

The rearrangement joins TRBV5-1 to TRBJ1-2; 7 positions agree with TRBD1. This CDR3 spans 14 amino acids. CDR1 SGHRS and CDR2 YFSETQ come from the germline V gene. The junction had 7 bases not matched to a gene; V was cut back by 2 bases and J by 6 bases. For the CDR3, the DNA is TGCGCCAGCAGCTTAAGAGAGACAGGGAATGGCTACACCTTC. The encoded protein is CASSLRETGNGYTF. Looking up the rest from reference TRBV5-1 and TRBJ1-2 gives the full variable domain: KAGVTQTPRYLIKTRGQQVTLSCSPISGHRSVSWYQQTPGQGLQFLFEYFSETQRNKGNFPGRFSGRQFSNSRSEMNVSTLELGDSALYLCASSLRETGNGYTFGSGTRLTVV.

This chain joins TRBV10-3 and TRBJ2-1; D perhaps matches TRBD1 (6 bases). CDR3 length equals 14 residues. Germline V gene data show CDR1 as ENHRY and CDR2 as SYGVKD. V was pared by 11 bases and J by 3 bases, with 17 bases between. CDR3 in DNA: TGTGCCTCTTCAGGGGATCAGGTCTACAATGAGCAGTTCTTC. It specifies CASSGDQVYNEQFF.

The rearrangement links TRBV28 to TRBJ2-7; D is uncertain. Germline V gives CDR1 MDHEN, CDR2 SYDVKM. The V end lost 4 bases, the J end lost 5 bases, and 18 bases lay between the germline ends. The CDR3 spans 15 residues. The CDR3 loop is CASSSPPGRQHEQYF. Here the CDR3 DNA reads TGTGCCAGCAGTTCGCCTCCTGGCCGCCAACACGAGCAGTACTTC.

V is TRBV4-3 and J is TRBJ2-7, with 7 positions matching TRBD1. The trim removed 0 bases at V and 3 bases at J, leaving 17 bases unmatched. CDR3 size: 19 residues. The germline gives CDR1 LGHNA, CDR2 YSLEER. CDR3 nucleotides: TGCGCCAGCAGCCAAGAGTTCACTTCCGGGACAGTTACCTACTACGAGCAGTACTTC. As protein: CASSQEFTSGTVTYYEQYF.

The chain links TRBV5-4 to TRBJ1-3; D gene ambiguous. Trimming took 4 bases from V and 4 from J, leaving 21 bases between them. The CDR3 runs to 17 residues. CDR1 SGHNT and CDR2 YYREEE come from the germline V gene (reference sequence). CDR3 DNA: TGTGCCAGCAGCCATCCAAGTTGGCAGAGTGGAGGAAACACCATATATTTT. It encodes CASSHPSWQSGGNTIYF.

The genes are TRBV7-3 and TRBJ2-1; 11 bases agree with TRBD2. The V gene end was trimmed by 4 bases and the J gene end by 7 bases; junction bases not matched to a gene: 9. The germline gives CDR1 SGHTA, CDR2 FQGTGA. The CDR3 covers 16 residues. CDR3 in DNA: TGTGCCAGCAGCTCGACCGGGACTAGCGGTTTTAATGAGCAGTTCTTC. Its protein is CASSSTGTSGFNEQFF.

Concerning this clone: Additional DNA sequences in this sample encode the identical CDR3. The chain joins TRBV5-1 to TRBJ2-7, with no clear D. This CDR3 comprises 14 residues. The V gene lost 4 bases and the J gene lost 0 bases, with 11 bases spanning the gap. Germline CDR1 SGHRS, CDR2 YFSETQ. The CDR3 DNA reads TGCGCCAGCAGCCTAGACTCCCTCTCCTACGAGCAGTACTTC. The encoded protein is CASSLDSLSYEQYF. Filled out from reference TRBV5-1 and TRBJ2-7, the complete variable domain reads KAGVTQTPRYLIKTRGQQVTLSCSPISGHRSVSWYQQTPGQGLQFLFEYFSETQRNKGNFPGRFSGRQFSNSRSEMNVSTLELGDSALYLCASSLDSLSYEQYFGPGTRLTVT.

This clone was seen just once. CDR3 amino acids: CASSLGRGQETQYF. CDR3 in DNA: TGTGCCAGCAGCTTAGGCAGGGGACAAGAGACCCAGTACTTC. This chain uses TRBV7-8 with TRBJ2-5; a possible D gene is TRBD1 (6 bases). Looked up from germline, CDR1 is SGHVS and CDR2 is FQNEAQ. This CDR3 is built from 14 residues. Trimming took 1 base from V and 2 from J, leaving 8 bases between them.

The chain has TRBV25-1 and TRBJ2-4; D uncertain. In germline, CDR1 is MGHDK, CDR2 SYGVNS. Deletions cut 2 bases from V and 7 bases from J, with 3 bases between. The CDR3 loop spans 11 amino acids. In nucleotides, the CDR3 is TGTGCCAGCAGTGAAGCTAACATTCAGTACTTC. Its protein product is CASSEANIQYF.